This TCR beta chain was profiled in a study of blood T cell repertoires in COVID-19 (TCRdb year 2020). In the study overall: ImmuneRACE Cohort 3 recovered participants were defined by two consecutive negative NP/OP PCR tests, healthcare professional clearance, or symptom resolution. Samples covering the acute and convalescent phases of COVID-19 were provided by collaborators in the United States, Italy and Spain. The prospective study material was composed of cDNA or gDNA derived from T cells, B-cell-depleted T cells, or PBMCs. Deeply sampled blood TCRbeta repertoires from subjects exposed to, actively infected with, or recovered from COVID-19 were included in the dataset. A freely available public database, intended as a resource for researchers studying the immune response to SARS-CoV-2, is where the repertoires were released. The samples were drawn from the first 160 participants of the ongoing ImmuneRACE study and from 1,254 subjects provided by 6 global collaborators. The sample metadata nearly always contained a de-identified subject ID, COVID-19 status, age in years and sex. HLA class I and class II types, where available, came from metadata supplied by the sample provider rather than from assay-based typing. Study-wide findings and limitations: The amount of clinical and demographic metadata varied by source and participant and was provided uncurated.

Participants in the prospective study were enrolled through a virtual design, were aged roughly 18 to 90 years, and lived in 24 United States geographic areas. In the prospective study, participants were assigned to cohorts based on the clinical history participants reported in a screening survey and a study questionnaire. In the prospective study, whole blood, serum and a nasopharyngeal or oropharyngeal swab were collected from each participant by mobile phlebotomists. Additional blood draws and questionnaires over an approximately two-month period could optionally be provided by prospective study participants. Before DNA extraction, prospective study blood samples were shipped either frozen or at room temperature. There are a few counts of this clone. Its antigen has not been determined. No much larger clone is present one base from it, and per-base qualities are unavailable. TCRbeta CDR3 regions were amplified from genomic DNA using the immunoSEQ Assay, a bias-controlled multiplex PCR. The paper's processing steps were these. The number of nucleated cells in each sample was estimated by amplification of reference gene primers within the assay. To quantify the absolute abundance of each unique TCRbeta CDR3 rearrangement, sequence reads were collapsed and filtered. For each sample, productive Simpson clonality was calculated as the square root of Simpson's diversity index across productive rearrangements. TCRdb limited this immuneACCESS table to in-frame rearrangements with V and J called. A share of clones is missing; checked studies link under half to unresolved V genes, and the rest is unexplained. V, J and clone size derive from that table, while D and trimming were established from the DNA sequence. The sample records about 170,000 clones, roughly 85% of which are singletons. Under 20% of the sample is held by the ten biggest clonotypes.

The TCR comes from a woman in her seventies in a cohort exposed to, infected with or recovered from COVID-19 (not recorded which). Sequencing was performed on PBMCs or T cells enriched from blood (not recorded which).

The nucleotide sequence reads as follows: TGTGCCAGCAGCCAAACTAATGAGCAGTTCTTC. This codes for CASSQTNEQFF. The sequence is built from TRBV7-9 and TRBJ2-1; the D gene identity is not certain. Looking up the germline V gene (reference sequence) yields CDR1 SEHNR and CDR2 FQNEAQ. The CDR3 sequence holds 11 residues, the cysteine and phenylalanine included. This entry keeps only the CDR3 DNA: 33 bases, framed from base 1. V is pared back by 5 bases and J by 7 bases, with 6 bases lying between the germline termini.